This is a list of T cell receptor beta chains from one sample in a study of blood T cell repertoires in COVID-19. Clones were read by immunoSEQ multiplex PCR, and TCRdb kept only the in-frame ones, dropping some. The data hold 280,000 or so clones, with 85% to 90% observed a single time. The sequenced sample was PBMCs or T cells enriched from blood (not recorded which). The receptors here all came from a young woman with acute COVID-19. Both conserved end residues are part of each CDR3. A D gene is named only where the DNA matches it firmly. The size entry is marked missing in some rows and otherwise reads once, few, many or a size class.

abundance: -; v_gene: TRBV28; d_gene: -; j_gene: TRBJ1-2; CDR3nt: TGTGCCAGCAGTCCTACCTCAGGGGCCCCCTATGGCTACACCTTC; CDR3aa: CASSPTSGAPYGYTF
abundance: -; v_gene: TRBV11-2; d_gene: TRBD2; j_gene: TRBJ2-7; CDR3nt: TGTGCCAGCAGTCGTCGGGGACTAGCGGGAGCCTACGAGCAGTACTTC; CDR3aa: CASSRRGLAGAYEQYF
abundance: -; v_gene: TRBV5-4; d_gene: TRBD1; j_gene: TRBJ1-1; CDR3nt: TGTGCCAGCAGCGGCAGGGGGAGTGAAGCTTTCTTT; CDR3aa: CASSGRGSEAFF
abundance: -; v_gene: TRBV10-1; d_gene: TRBD2; j_gene: TRBJ2-1; CDR3nt: TGCGCCAGCAGTGAAAGCGGGAGCTCCTACAATGAGCAGTTCTTC; CDR3aa: CASSESGSSYNEQFF
abundance: -; v_gene: TRBV5-5; d_gene: -; j_gene: TRBJ1-1; CDR3nt: TGTGCCAGCAGCACAGGGAACACTGAAGCTTTCTTT; CDR3aa: CASSTGNTEAFF
abundance: once; v_gene: TRBV7-2; d_gene: -; j_gene: TRBJ2-1; CDR3nt: TGTGCCAGCAGCTTAGTGGCCAACAGCCCCCAGTTCTTC; CDR3aa: CASSLVANSPQFF
abundance: -; v_gene: TRBV4-1; d_gene: TRBD2; j_gene: TRBJ2-6; CDR3nt: TGCGCCAGCAGCCTCGGGCAGGGAGGGGCCTCTGGGGCCAACGTCCTGACTTTC; CDR3aa: CASSLGQGGASGANVLTF
abundance: -; v_gene: TRBV7-2; d_gene: TRBD1; j_gene: TRBJ2-2; CDR3nt: TGTGCCAGCAGCTTAACTGGGACAGGGAGGGCCGGGGAGCTGTTTTTT; CDR3aa: CASSLTGTGRAGELFF
abundance: -; v_gene: TRBV4-1; d_gene: -; j_gene: TRBJ1-5; CDR3nt: TGCGCCAGCAGCCAGGGCCCTGTAAATCAGCCCCAGCATTTT; CDR3aa: CASSQGPVNQPQHF
abundance: -; v_gene: TRBV4-3; d_gene: -; j_gene: TRBJ1-6; CDR3nt: TGCGCCAGCAGCCACAAGTTGTCAGGGCGAAATTCACCCCTCCACTTT; CDR3aa: CASSHKLSGRNSPLHF